The 8 T cell receptor beta chains in this list originate from one sample, sequenced in a study of blood T cell repertoires in COVID-19. Repertoires were generated with immunoSEQ multiplex PCR, while TCRdb's copy carries only in-frame clones and drops some. Counted here are 55,000 to 75,000 clones, about four fifths occurring once; the ten biggest clones make up roughly 27%. The sequenced sample consisted of peripheral blood. These receptors came from a man aged 70 or older with acute or convalescent COVID-19.

V gene TRBV13 combines with J gene TRBJ1-6, with a tentative D call TRBD1 (5 bases). V lost 2 bases and J lost 3, with 20 bases in between. This CDR3 is 19 amino acids long. Germline loops: CDR1 PRHDT, CDR2 FYEKMQ (reference sequence). The CDR3 protein is CASSLSPPSGGSYNSPLHF. The DNA for the CDR3 is TGTGCCAGCAGCTTATCACCCCCCTCGGGGGGAAGCTATAATTCACCCCTCCACTTT.

This clone was picked up a small number of times. The chain links TRBV19 to TRBJ1-1, with D possibly TRBD1 on 5 matching bases. CDR3 length equals 14 residues. Germline CDR1 is LNHDA and CDR2 is SQIVND (reference sequence). Trimming pared 6 bases from V and 4 bases from J, leaving 15 bases between. The CDR3 is CASSLRDGGTEAFF. CDR3 nucleotides: TGTGCCAGTAGCTTAAGAGACGGGGGCACTGAAGCTTTCTTT.

The J gene is TRBJ2-5, the V gene TRBV4-2; perhaps TRBD2 as D (6 bases). Looked up from germline, CDR1 is LGHNA and CDR2 is YNFKEQ. The CDR3 length is 16 residues. V was cut by 0 bases and J by 5 bases, with 16 bases left in between. CDR3 protein: CASSQDPWREGETQYF. The CDR3 DNA sequence: TGTGCCAGCAGCCAAGATCCATGGCGGGAAGGGGAGACCCAGTACTTC.

This clone showed up just a few times. Sequence at one end of the junction differs from germline and may be a read error. This chain uses TRBV7-2 with TRBJ2-3; 7 positions agree with TRBD2. The CDR3 length is 15 residues. The germline V gene encodes CDR1 SGHTA and CDR2 FQGNSA. CDR3 bases: TGTGCCAGCCGCTTGAGCGGGGATCGCACAGATACGCAGTATTTT. As protein: CASRLSGDRTDTQYF.

This rearrangement joins TRBV19 to TRBJ1-2; 8 positions agree with TRBD1. Trimming cost V 6 bases and J 8 bases; bases outside gene matches: 5. This CDR3 is built from 12 residues. Germline loops: CDR1 LNHDA, CDR2 SQIVND (reference sequence). The CDR3 bases are TGTGCCAGTAGAGACAGGGGAATCGGCTACACCTTC. Residues: CASRDRGIGYTF.

This sequence joins TRBV6-6 and TRBJ1-2; a weak D match, TRBD1 (6 bases). Germline CDR1 MNHNY, CDR2 SVGAGI (reference sequence). This CDR3 is built from 14 residues. V was pared by 2 bases and J by 3 bases, with 10 bases between. CDR3 region: CASSYKGEDYGYTF. DNA for the CDR3: TGTGCCAGCAGTTACAAGGGGGAAGACTATGGCTACACCTTC.

The chain recombines TRBV12-3 or TRBV12-4 with TRBJ1-1; TRBD1 matches 7 bases. This CDR3 is 13 amino acids long. The trim removed 10 bases at V and 4 bases at J, leaving 9 bases unmatched. Here the CDR3 reads CAITGAVGTEAFF. Here the CDR3 DNA reads TGTGCCATCACAGGGGCGGTGGGCACTGAAGCTTTCTTT.

The rearrangement uses TRBV9 and TRBJ1-2; TRBD1 aligns across 9 bases. CDR3 size: 14 residues. V was clipped by 4 bases and J by 8 bases; unmatched bases: 9. Per the germline V gene, CDR1 is SGDLS and CDR2 is YYNGEE. CDR3 protein: CASSTGQGQKGYTF. The DNA for the CDR3 is TGTGCCAGCAGCACGGGACAGGGACAGAAAGGCTACACCTTC.